These 22 T cell receptor beta chains originate from one sample sequenced in a study of blood T cells in healthy people across ages. The second PCR ran roughly 6 to 12 cycles with a sample-barcoded 5' primer and J-beta primers. Via MiXCR, TCRdb re-called the 5' RACE reads, giving one row per CDR3 protein. The sample yields roughly 1.6 million distinct CDR3 sequences, about 32% seen once. Sample: blood. The receptors were gathered from a woman aged 25 to 39 in good health.

This clonotype came up a few times. J is TRBJ2-5 and V is TRBV2; 8 nucleotides align to TRBD1. This CDR3 region has 15 residues. The V and J ends lost 5 bases and 2 bases, in that order; junction bases with no gene match: 7. Germline V gene sequence: CDR1 SNHLY, CDR2 FYNNEI. The CDR3, as DNA: TGTGCCAGCAGTTCGGGTAGGACAGGGCAAGAGACCCAGTACTTC. Translated, it gives CASSSGRTGQETQYF.

As DNA, the CDR3 is TGTGCCAGCAGCCCCCACTCGGAAACTGAAGCTTTCTTT. Translated, it gives CASSPHSETEAFF. The rearrangement links TRBV16 to TRBJ1-1, with D hard to call. The CDR3 is 13 residues long. The V gene's germline CDR1 is KGHSY and CDR2 FQNENV. V was trimmed by 4 bases and J by 5 bases, leaving 11 bases between them.

The chain carries TRBV20-1 and TRBJ2-7; 13 positions match TRBD2. The CDR3 extends over 14 amino acids. Germline V lookup: CDR1 DFQATT, CDR2 SNEGSKA (reference sequence). The ends lost 6 bases at V and 6 bases at J; junction bases unmatched: 8. The CDR3: CSAQTSGRSREQYF. The CDR3 nucleotides are TGCAGTGCCCAGACTAGCGGGAGGTCTCGCGAGCAGTACTTC.

This sequence joins TRBV3-1 and TRBJ2-3; D call uncertain. The germline V and J ends were trimmed by 4 bases and 8 bases, with 10 bases remaining between them. Germline V gene sequence: CDR1 LGHDT, CDR2 YNNKEL (reference sequence). CDR3 size: 12 residues. CDR3 residues: CASSPPLGTQYF. In DNA, the CDR3 is TGTGCCAGCAGCCCCCCACTGGGTACGCAGTATTTT.

The chain recombines TRBV19 with TRBJ1-5; TRBD1 matches 10 bases. After removal of 5 bases from V and 6 bases from J, the junction contained 7 bases not matched to a gene. This CDR3 contains 15 residues. Germline CDR1 reads LNHDA; CDR2 reads SQIVND (reference sequence). DNA of the CDR3: TGTGCCAGTAGTGTGGGACAGGGGATGGGTCAGCCCCAGCATTTT. It translates to CASSVGQGMGQPQHF.

V usage is TRBV10-1 and J usage is TRBJ2-1; possibly TRBD2 for D (5 bases). V was pared by 0 bases and J by 8 bases, with 23 bases between. CDR1 and CDR2 (germline): WNHNN, SYGVQD (reference sequence). The CDR3 consists of 18 residues. The CDR3 coding sequence is TGCGCCAGCAGTGAGTCGACTCTAACCCGGGGAATGTGGGATGAGCAGTTCTTC. Its protein is CASSESTLTRGMWDEQFF.

The chain employs TRBV11-2 and TRBJ2-3; D is ambiguous. CDR3 length: 13 amino acids. V lost 1 base and J 5 bases, leaving 7 bases between the germline ends. Germline V gene lookup returns CDR1 SGHAT and CDR2 FQNNGV. The CDR3 bases are TGTGCCAGCAGCTTAGTCATGCAAGATACGCAGTATTTT. Translated: CASSLVMQDTQYF.

This clonotype was counted only a few times. The chain employs TRBV6-4 and TRBJ2-1, with 8 bases that match TRBD2. Germline values: CDR1 MRHNA, CDR2 SNTAGT. V dropped 4 bases and J dropped 7; count of bases not matched to a gene: 9. The CDR3 sequence is 15 residues long. CDR3 sequence: CASSALGGAGNEQFF. The DNA for the CDR3 is TGTGCCAGCAGTGCCCTCGGGGGGGCCGGTAATGAGCAGTTCTTC.

The chain combines TRBV28 with TRBJ2-5; 8 bases agree with TRBD2. The CDR3 extends over 15 amino acids. CDR1 MDHEN and CDR2 SYDVKM come from the germline V gene. V was clipped by 5 bases and J by 1 base; unmatched bases: 6. For the CDR3, the DNA is TGTGCCAGCAGTACTATTACTAGCGGCCAAGAGACCCAGTACTTC. Amino acid sequence: CASSTITSGQETQYF.

This clonotype has more than one count but fewer than ten. The V gene is TRBV5-4, the J gene TRBJ2-4; the match to TRBD1 covers 9 bases. The CDR3 consists of 16 residues. Looked up from germline, CDR1 is SGHNT and CDR2 is YYREEE (reference sequence). The junction had 6 bases not matched to a gene; V was cut back by 2 bases and J by 3 bases. The DNA for the CDR3 is TGTGCCAGCAGCTTAAAGACAGGGGGTGGCAAAAACATTCAGTACTTC. Its translation: CASSLKTGGGKNIQYF.

In its sample, this clonotype was seen a few times. The V call is TRBV4-1, the J call TRBJ1-1, with unresolved D. The germline V and J ends were trimmed by 6 bases and 1 base, with 12 bases remaining between them. CDR3 length equals 14 residues. CDR1 and CDR2 from the germline V gene are MGHRA and YSYEKL. The CDR3 sequence: CASRRGWENTEAFF. CDR3 sequence (DNA): TGCGCCAGCAGGCGAGGATGGGAGAACACTGAAGCTTTCTTT.

The chain employs TRBV3-1 and TRBJ2-5; 7 bases match TRBD1. The CDR3 spans 16 residues. CDR1 is LGHDT, CDR2 YNNKEL, per germline (reference sequence). Trimming removed 4 bases from V and 5 bases from J; junction bases left unmatched: 13. In DNA form, the CDR3 reads TGTGCCAGCAGCCGCCGCCAGACAGGGTCTAGGGAGACCCAGTACTTC. Its translation is CASSRRQTGSRETQYF.

The table lists this clonotype with a few counts. V usage is TRBV6-1 and J usage is TRBJ2-7; possibly TRBD1 or TRBD2 for D (7 bases each). The CDR3 contains 16 residues. The germline gives CDR1 MNHNS, CDR2 SASEGT. With 1 base removed from V and 5 bases from J, the gap between germline ends came to 18 bases. CDR3 DNA: TGTGCCAGCAGTGAAGTTCCGGGGAGGGGGCTCGACGAGCAGTACTTC. It is translated as CASSEVPGRGLDEQYF.

This clonotype has more than one count but fewer than ten. Its ends do not fully match the called genes, so a read error is possible. The chain recombines TRBV11-2 with TRBJ2-1; D unclear. The CDR3 sequence is 13 residues long. Germline CDR1 is SGHAT and CDR2 is FQNNGV. The CDR3 sequence: CASNLEPYNEQFF. The CDR3 DNA is TGCGCCAGCAACTTAGAACCGTACAATGAGCAGTTCTTC.

The chain joins TRBV20-1 to TRBJ1-1; D gene ambiguous. Germline lookup yields CDR1 DFQATT and CDR2 SNEGSKA (reference sequence). Trimming left V 2 bases short and J 2 bases short, with 12 bases between. The CDR3 runs to 14 residues. The CDR3 protein is CSARIWTENTEAFF. The CDR3 DNA reads as TGCAGTGCTAGAATTTGGACGGAAAACACTGAAGCTTTCTTT.

This clonotype was counted only a few times. This chain uses TRBV5-1 with TRBJ2-5, with 7 bases matching TRBD2. The CDR3 is 14 amino acids. The V and J ends lost 4 bases and 1 base, in that order; junction bases with no gene match: 4. In germline, CDR1 is SGHRS, CDR2 YFSETQ. The CDR3 DNA reads TGCGCCAGCAGCAACGGGGGGAGCCAAGAGACCCAGTACTTC. It specifies CASSNGGSQETQYF.

The chain is built from TRBV5-1 and TRBJ2-7, with a tentative D call TRBD2 (7 bases). Germline CDR1 is SGHRS and CDR2 is YFSETQ. The CDR3 consists of 17 residues. V lost 0 bases, J lost 0 bases, and 16 bases lay in between. This CDR3 reads CASSLAVGGTSSYEQYF. In DNA form, the CDR3 reads TGCGCCAGCAGCTTGGCCGTGGGGGGGACAAGCTCCTACGAGCAGTACTTC.

This clonotype was observed a few times. The chain carries TRBV9 and TRBJ2-3, with 7 bases lining up with TRBD2. CDR1 is SGDLS and CDR2 is YYNGEE in the germline V gene. The CDR3 extends over 17 amino acids. Trimming cost V 3 bases and J 0 bases; bases outside gene matches: 10. In DNA, the CDR3 is TGTGCCAGCAGCGAATCTCTGGGAGGGAAGAGCACAGATACGCAGTATTTT. Translation: CASSESLGGKSTDTQYF.

The chain links TRBV11-2 to TRBJ1-2, with TRBD1 as a possible D gene (5 bases). Per germline, CDR1 SGHAT and CDR2 FQNNGV. This CDR3 contains 15 residues. The germline V and J ends were trimmed by 5 bases and 4 bases, with 17 bases remaining between them. CDR3: CASSLAGGSTYGYTF. CDR3 in DNA: TGTGCCAGCAGCCTCGCTGGGGGGTCCACCTATGGCTACACCTTC.

The chain joins TRBV20-1 to TRBJ2-3; D ambiguous. The CDR3 length is 12 residues. Per the germline V gene, CDR1 is DFQATT and CDR2 is SNEGSKA (reference sequence). The DNA of the CDR3 is TGCAGGGCTGTTGGTGGAAAGGATACGCAGTATTTT. This gives the protein CRAVGGKDTQYF.

This clonotype was seen only a few times. The CDR3 coding sequence is TGTGCCAGCAAGGGTGGGTTTACGAATGAGCAGTTCTTC. This codes for CASKGGFTNEQFF. This sequence joins TRBV2 and TRBJ2-1, with D hard to call. Germline lookup yields CDR1 SNHLY and CDR2 FYNNEI. Trimming removed 7 bases at V and 7 bases at J, with 14 bases between. The CDR3 is made up of 13 amino acids.

As for this clonotype: An end of the junction differs from the germline gene, which may be a read error. V usage is TRBV10-3 and J usage is TRBJ2-6; perhaps TRBD1 as D (5 bases). The CDR3 totals 17 residues. Germline V gene lookup returns CDR1 ENHRY and CDR2 SYGVKD. Here the CDR3 DNA reads TGTGCCATCAGTGAGGGCAGGGAAAATGATGGGGCCAACATCCTGACTTTC. Translation gives CAISEGRENDGANILTF.